What follows describes a single T cell receptor beta chain. Its antigen is as yet unknown. The unexposed donors gave CD4+ T cells in about 2011-2019, prior to COVID-19. Naive and memory CD4+ T cells came from enriched cryopreserved PBMCs. Assay: immunoSEQ multiplex PCR; the TCRdb copy retains only in-frame clones and omits some. The sample holds around 62,000 clones, 94% seen once. This specimen comes from a study of CD4 T cells in relation to SARS-CoV-2 and coronaviruses. Whole-study findings and limits: The cross-reactivity analysis covered only spike protein, not other viral proteins. No donor gave both pre-pandemic and post-infection samples. Approximately 65% of donors had memory CD4+ clonotypes crossrecognizing SARS-CoV-2 and common cold coronavirus spike.

V lost 5 bases and J lost 8, with 7 bases in between. This CDR3 comprises 11 residues. The origin of this receptor is a human donor in good health. The specimen sequenced was naive CD4+ T cells from PBMCs. As for subset: naive CD4+ T cells isolated by negative enrichment. This sequence joins TRBV12-3 or TRBV12-4 and TRBJ2-1; no definite D call. This chain's CDR3 is CASSPSYEQFF. In nucleotides, the CDR3 is TGTGCCAGCAGTCCCTCGTATGAGCAGTTCTTC.